The following is a T cell receptor (beta chain) sequence with its context. Its antigen remains unidentified. These data are taken from a study of shared clonotypes between healthy human individuals. Notes on the study in general: Estimated clonotype richness was generally higher in naive than memory subsets. Large depth notwithstanding, sorted-subset sequencing proved incomplete by rarefaction. The researchers took only blood, and tissue repertoires probably look different.

This CDR3 comprises 12 residues. Germline CDR1 is LNHDA and CDR2 is SQIVND (reference sequence). V lost 6 bases and J lost 8, with 10 bases in between. Only in-frame clones appear in the TCRdb table, and some are missing; sequencing was by immunoSEQ multiplex PCR. The data show approximately 600,000 clones, roughly 95% seen once. Terminally differentiated effector memory CD45RA+ cells were left out of the naive CD8 fraction, which was CD45RO-negative and positively selected for CCR7. The chain joins TRBV19 to TRBJ1-4; perhaps TRBD1 as D (6 bases). This TCR came from a woman aged 25 to 39 in good health. The sequencing sample was made of naive CD8+ T cells sorted from blood. The CDR3 loop is CASRGAQEKLFF. In nucleotides, the CDR3 is TGTGCCAGTAGGGGGGCTCAAGAAAAACTGTTTTTT.